This T cell receptor beta chain is from a study of identical twins. TCRdb used MiXCR to reprocess the 5' RACE reads, holding one entry per CDR3 protein. Altogether 500,000 to 600,000 distinct CDR3 sequences are present, roughly 21% being singletons, with the ten largest covering 0.75% to 0.95%. This CDR3 region has 14 residues. Trimming at V came to 0 bases and at J to 5 bases, leaving 3 bases not matched to a gene. Germline values: CDR1 SGHDT, CDR2 YYEEEE. The data were also submitted as part of a second study, on T cells expressing NK-cell markers.

The receptor comes from a woman aged 18-29 years in good health. This rearrangement joins TRBV5-6 to TRBJ1-2, with 8 nucleotides matching TRBD1. Sequenced material: CD4+ T cells sorted from blood. This CDR3 reads CASSLGDRTYGYTF. CDR3 sequence (DNA): TGTGCCAGCAGCTTGGGGGACAGGACTTATGGCTACACCTTC.